The T cell receptor beta chain described here comes from a study of monozygotic twins with inflammatory bowel disease. Study conclusions and caveats: Among twins, concordant and discordant pairs did not differ in repertoire similarity, possibly from limited power.

As concerns this clonotype: As yet, its antigen is unknown.

The length of the CDR3 is 13 residues. CDR1 SQVTM and CDR2 ANQGSEA come from the germline V gene. TCRdb re-called the 5' RACE reads and gives one entry per CDR3 protein, without DNA. The sample yields 200,000 to 250,000 distinct CDR3 sequences, of which the top ten take up less than 9%. The sequenced sample consisted of blood. The origin of this receptor is a human donor with ulcerative colitis or Crohn's disease, or a healthy co-twin of an affected twin (not recorded which). The chain couples TRBV29-1 to TRBJ2-1. CDR3 sequence: CSVGLGLYNEQFF.